This T cell receptor beta chain was sequenced in a study of PD-1 blockade in mismatch repair-deficient tumors. About the research overall: Patients had about a dozen mismatch repair-deficient cancer types and were previously treated and progressing.

A note on this clone: Its antigen is not identified.

Whole-study results and caveats: Tumor-resident clones, often undetectable pretreatment in blood, expanded then contracted after pembrolizumab.

TCRdb's table, derived via immunoSEQ multiplex PCR, lists solely in-frame clones and lacks some. The table records under 95,000 clones, 81% of them present only once. The V and J ends lost 4 bases and 0 bases respectively, with 4 bases between them. This CDR3 comprises 13 residues. Looked up from germline, CDR1 is SGHTA and CDR2 is FQGNSA. The specimen comprised peripheral blood, sampled 12 weeks after starting pembrolizumab. This chain uses TRBV7-2 with TRBJ2-1; D gene unclear. The receptor was derived from an adult with mismatch repair-deficient cancer. The CDR3 region has the DNA TGTGCCAGCAGCTGGAACTCCTACAATGAGCAGTTCTTC. As protein: CASSWNSYNEQFF.